These 3 T cell receptor beta chains came from one sample sequenced in a study of shared clonotypes between healthy human individuals. CD45RO-negative CD8 cells positively selected for CCR7 made up the naive population, which excluded terminally differentiated effector memory CD45RA+ cells. TCRdb's table, derived via immunoSEQ multiplex PCR, lists solely in-frame clones and lacks some. The profile shows hundreds of thousands of clones, about 91% of them singletons. Source material: naive CD8+ T cells sorted from blood. The origin of the receptors is a man between 25 and 39 years old in good health.

To note about this clone: Compared with germline, one end of the junction differs, possibly owing to a read error. The J gene is TRBJ2-1, the V gene TRBV7-7; 8 bases are shared with TRBD2. This CDR3 spans 15 amino acids. CDR1 and CDR2 from the germline V gene are SSHAT and FNYEAQ (reference sequence). CDR3 sequence (DNA): TGTGCTAGCAGCTTAAACCAGCGGGAGCACAATGAGCAGTTCTTC. Translation: CASSLNQREHNEQFF.

The chain joins TRBV7-6 to TRBJ2-7; 7 bases align to TRBD1. Trimming cost V 7 bases and J 12 bases; bases outside gene matches: 12. The CDR3 has 12 residues. Germline assignment: CDR1 SGHVS and CDR2 FNYEAQ. This CDR3 reads CASTTKQGVLYF. As DNA, the CDR3 is TGTGCCAGCACCACAAAGCAGGGGGTGTTGTACTTC.

This rearrangement joins TRBV29-1 to TRBJ1-1, with D perhaps TRBD1 (6 bases). Trimming took off 3 bases at V and 3 bases at J, with 11 bases between the two ends. CDR1 and CDR2 (germline): SQVTM, ANQGSEA. This CDR3 has 13 residues. The CDR3 reads CSVDTAGDTEAFF. CDR3 DNA sequence: TGCAGCGTTGATACGGCAGGGGACACTGAAGCTTTCTTT.